Reported below is one T cell receptor beta chain. Its target is unknown. V trimming: 5 bases; J trimming: 1 base; junction bases outside the gene matches: 8. The germline CDR1 and CDR2 sequences are MDHEN and SYDVKM. CDR3 size: 16 residues. This sample was taken from a study of cytomegalovirus exposure and HLA in healthy donors. Study as a whole: Among the roughly 400 genotyped donors, 81% were placed in the Caucasian-associated ancestry cluster. General observations from the study: Earlier findings revealed that most TCR beta V segments proved productive either about 90% or about 30% of the time. Cytomegalovirus association was listed for about 170 TCR beta chains. Accurate prediction of HLA-A and HLA-B alleles (for most subjects) was reportedly achieved from TCR beta sequences.

PCR was performed using 60 Vbeta and 13 Jbeta primers. Clones were sequenced by immunoSEQ multiplex PCR, and TCRdb holds only the in-frame ones, with some missing. The sample holds more than 90,000 clones, 82% seen once. Sequencing was done on a sample of PBMCs. V and J are TRBV28 and TRBJ1-2; TRBD1 aligns across 9 bases. This receptor was obtained from a man aged 45 to 65 in good health and CMV-seronegative. CDR3 amino acids: CASSRTGVGLNYGYTF. The CDR3 DNA reads TGTGCCAGCAGTCGGACAGGGGTAGGGCTTAACTATGGCTACACCTTC.